This T cell receptor (beta chain) was obtained from a study of T cells in Graves' hyperthyroidism and ophthalmopathy. This clonotype was counted at least ten times. RNA transcripts provided the source from which TCR beta CDR3 regions were amplified. HTBI primers were employed in a first-round RT-PCR of the TCR CDR3. TCRdb itself ran the multiplex PCR reads through MiXCR, one entry per CDR3 protein. The sample contains 450,000 to 650,000 distinct CDR3 sequences, approximately 17% of which appear only once. Germline CDR1 and CDR2: MGHRA and YSYEKL. This CDR3 comprises 15 residues. Unmatched junction bases numbered 2, after V lost 1 base and J lost 6 bases. Ophthalmopathy patients had moderate-to-severe active disease, CAS ≥3, NOSPECS ≥4, and disease duration under 3 months.

Sequencing input: blood. V is TRBV4-1 and J is TRBJ2-7, with 14 bases lining up with TRBD2. The clonotype comes from a woman younger than 35 with Graves' ophthalmopathy. CDR3 sequence (DNA): TGCGCCAGCAGCCAAGGGACTAGCGGGAGGCGCGAGCAGTACTTC. As protein: CASSQGTSGRREQYF.